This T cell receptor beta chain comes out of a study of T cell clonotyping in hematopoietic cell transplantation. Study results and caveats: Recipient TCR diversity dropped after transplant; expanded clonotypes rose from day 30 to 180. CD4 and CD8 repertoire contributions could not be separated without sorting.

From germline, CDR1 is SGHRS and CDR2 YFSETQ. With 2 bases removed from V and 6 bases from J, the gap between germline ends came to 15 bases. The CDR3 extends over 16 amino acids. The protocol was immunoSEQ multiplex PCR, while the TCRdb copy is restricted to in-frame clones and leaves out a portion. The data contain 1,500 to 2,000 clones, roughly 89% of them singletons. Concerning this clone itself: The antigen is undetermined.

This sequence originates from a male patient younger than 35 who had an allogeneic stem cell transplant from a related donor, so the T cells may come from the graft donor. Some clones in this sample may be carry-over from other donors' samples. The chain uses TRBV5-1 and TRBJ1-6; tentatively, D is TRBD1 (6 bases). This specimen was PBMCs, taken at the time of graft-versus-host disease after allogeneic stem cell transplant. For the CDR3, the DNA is TGCGCCAGCAGCTTTTCGGGGACAACTAGTAATTCACCCCTCCACTTT. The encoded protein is CASSFSGTTSNSPLHF.